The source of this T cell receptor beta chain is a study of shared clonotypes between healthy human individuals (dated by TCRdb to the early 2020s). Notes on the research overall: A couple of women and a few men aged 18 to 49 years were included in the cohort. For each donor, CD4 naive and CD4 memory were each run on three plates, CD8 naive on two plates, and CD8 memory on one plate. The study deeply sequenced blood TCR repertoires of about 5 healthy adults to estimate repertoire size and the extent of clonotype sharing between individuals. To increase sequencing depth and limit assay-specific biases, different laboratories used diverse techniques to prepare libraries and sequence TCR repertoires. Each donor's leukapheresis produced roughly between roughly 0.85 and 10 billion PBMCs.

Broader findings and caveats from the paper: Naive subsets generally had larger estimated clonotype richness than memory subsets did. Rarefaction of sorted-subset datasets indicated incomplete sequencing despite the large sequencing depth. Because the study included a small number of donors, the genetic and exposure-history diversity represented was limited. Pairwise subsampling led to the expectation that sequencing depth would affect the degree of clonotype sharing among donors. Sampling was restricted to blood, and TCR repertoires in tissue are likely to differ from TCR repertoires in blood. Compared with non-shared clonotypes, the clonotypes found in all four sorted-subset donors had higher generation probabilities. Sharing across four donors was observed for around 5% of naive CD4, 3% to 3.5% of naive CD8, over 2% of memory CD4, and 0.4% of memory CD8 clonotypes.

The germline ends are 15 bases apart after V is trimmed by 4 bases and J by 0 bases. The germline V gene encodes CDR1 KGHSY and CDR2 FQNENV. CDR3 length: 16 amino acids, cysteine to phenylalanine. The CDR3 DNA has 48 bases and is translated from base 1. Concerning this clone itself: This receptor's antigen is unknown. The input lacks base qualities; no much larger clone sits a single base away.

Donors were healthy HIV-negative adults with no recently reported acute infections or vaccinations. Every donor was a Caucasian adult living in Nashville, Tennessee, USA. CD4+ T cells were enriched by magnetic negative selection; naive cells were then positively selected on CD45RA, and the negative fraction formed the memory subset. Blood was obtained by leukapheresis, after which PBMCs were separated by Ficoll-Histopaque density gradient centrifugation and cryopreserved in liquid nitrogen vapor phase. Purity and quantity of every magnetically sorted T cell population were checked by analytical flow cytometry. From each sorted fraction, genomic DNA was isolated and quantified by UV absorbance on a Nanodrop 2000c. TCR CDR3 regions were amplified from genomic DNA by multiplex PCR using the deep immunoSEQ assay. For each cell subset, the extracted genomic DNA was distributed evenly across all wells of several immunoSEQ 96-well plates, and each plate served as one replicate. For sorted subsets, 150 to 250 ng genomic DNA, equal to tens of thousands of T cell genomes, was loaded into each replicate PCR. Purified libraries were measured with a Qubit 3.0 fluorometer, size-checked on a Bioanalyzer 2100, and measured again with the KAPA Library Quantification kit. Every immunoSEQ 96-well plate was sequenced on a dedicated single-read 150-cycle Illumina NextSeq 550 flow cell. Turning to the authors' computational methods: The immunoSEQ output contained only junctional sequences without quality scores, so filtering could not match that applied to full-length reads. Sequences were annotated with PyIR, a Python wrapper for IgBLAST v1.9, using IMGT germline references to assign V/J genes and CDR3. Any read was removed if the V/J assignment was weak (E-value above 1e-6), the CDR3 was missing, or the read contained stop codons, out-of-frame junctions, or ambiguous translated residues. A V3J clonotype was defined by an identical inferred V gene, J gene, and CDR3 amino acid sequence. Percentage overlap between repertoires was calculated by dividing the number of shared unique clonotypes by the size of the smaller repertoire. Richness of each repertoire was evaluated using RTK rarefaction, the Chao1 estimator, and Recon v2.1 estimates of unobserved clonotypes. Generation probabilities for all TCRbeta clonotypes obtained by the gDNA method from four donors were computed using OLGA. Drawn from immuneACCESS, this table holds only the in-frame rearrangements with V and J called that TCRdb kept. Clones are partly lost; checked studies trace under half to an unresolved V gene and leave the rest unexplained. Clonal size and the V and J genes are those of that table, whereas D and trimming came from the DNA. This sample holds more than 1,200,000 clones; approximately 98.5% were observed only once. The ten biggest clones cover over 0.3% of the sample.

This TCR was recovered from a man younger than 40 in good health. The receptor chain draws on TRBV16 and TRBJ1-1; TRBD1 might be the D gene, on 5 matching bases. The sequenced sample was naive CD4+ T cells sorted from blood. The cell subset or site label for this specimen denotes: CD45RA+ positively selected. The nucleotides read TGTGCCAGCAGCCGCCAACTCAGGGCCTTGAACACTGAAGCTTTCTTT. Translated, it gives CASSRQLRALNTEAFF.